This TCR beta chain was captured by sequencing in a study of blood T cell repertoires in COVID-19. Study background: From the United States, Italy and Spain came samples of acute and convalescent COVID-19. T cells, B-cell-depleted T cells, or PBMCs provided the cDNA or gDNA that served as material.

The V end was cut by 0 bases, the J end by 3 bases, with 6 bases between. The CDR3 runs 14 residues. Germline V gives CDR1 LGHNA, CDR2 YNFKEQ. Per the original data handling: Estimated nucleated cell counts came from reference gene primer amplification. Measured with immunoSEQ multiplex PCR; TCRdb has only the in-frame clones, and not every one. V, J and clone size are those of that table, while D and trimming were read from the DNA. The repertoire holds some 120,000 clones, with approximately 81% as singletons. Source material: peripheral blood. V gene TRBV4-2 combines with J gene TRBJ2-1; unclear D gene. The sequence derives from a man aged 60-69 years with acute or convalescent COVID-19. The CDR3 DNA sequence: TGTGCCAGCAGCCAAGACCCCAGCTACAATGAGCAGTTCTTC. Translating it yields CASSQDPSYNEQFF.